The 12 T cell receptor beta chains reported below all come from one sample, sequenced in a study of radiation and T cells in renal cell carcinoma. The time point: baseline pretreatment blood. Treatment in this sample: 15 Gy SBRT to primary tumor, nephrectomy 4 weeks later. Produced via immunoSEQ multiplex PCR; TCRdb's table is partial and in-frame only. The sample has 150,000 or so clones; about 88% are singletons. Sequences were derived from blood, sampled from a patient whose treatment included radiotherapy and nephrectomy. All receptors come from a woman aged 45 to 65 with renal cell carcinoma.

The chain employs TRBV11-3 and TRBJ2-1; 9 bases line up with TRBD1. Looked up from germline, CDR1 is SGHNT and CDR2 is YENEEA. V gave up 3 bases and J gave up 10 bases; unmatched junction bases: 10. The CDR3 has 15 residues. The CDR3 is CASSFSRTGGTEQFF. DNA of the CDR3: TGTGCCAGCAGCTTTTCTCGAACAGGGGGCACCGAGCAGTTCTTC.

The CDR3 nucleotides are TGTGCCAGCAGTTACTCACAGCTTGAAGCTTTCTTT. Amino acid sequence: CASSYSQLEAFF. V is TRBV7-9 and J is TRBJ1-1; D is undetermined. Trimming pared 6 bases from V and 7 bases from J, leaving 12 bases between. Germline CDR1 SEHNR, CDR2 FQNEAQ (reference sequence). CDR3 length equals 12 residues.

The rearrangement uses TRBV6-1 and TRBJ2-7; TRBD1 matches at 11 bases. V lost 1 base to trimming and J lost 3 bases; unmatched junction nucleotides: 11. Per germline, CDR1 MNHNS and CDR2 SASEGT. The CDR3 has 18 residues. The CDR3 here is CASSEESPGTGGFYEQYF. The CDR3 nucleotides read TGTGCCAGCAGTGAAGAATCCCCCGGGACAGGGGGTTTCTACGAGCAGTACTTC.

The rearrangement links TRBV11-2 to TRBJ2-5, with D maybe TRBD2 (6 bases). Per germline, CDR1 SGHAT and CDR2 FQNNGV. There are 17 residues in the CDR3. Trimming removed 5 bases at V and 2 bases at J, with 21 bases between. The CDR3 loop is CASSLRRGGERQETQYF. The CDR3 DNA reads TGTGCCAGCAGCCTAAGGAGGGGCGGGGAACGGCAAGAGACCCAGTACTTC. The full variable domain, its missing parts supplied by reference TRBV11-2 and TRBJ2-5, is EAGVAQSPRYKIIEKRQSVAFWCNPISGHATLYWYQQILGQGPKLLIQFQNNGVVDDSQLPKDRFSAERLKGVDSTLKIQPAKLEDSAVYLCASSLRRGGERQETQYFGPGTRLLVL.

The chain is built from TRBV7-2 and TRBJ1-2, with D uncertain. Germline lookup yields CDR1 SGHTA and CDR2 FQGNSA. The CDR3 has 14 amino acids. Trimming stripped 4 bases from V and 4 bases from J, with 13 bases between. The CDR3 sequence: CASSSRTVPYGYTF. The CDR3 DNA is TGTGCCAGCAGCTCCCGGACGGTGCCCTATGGCTACACCTTC.

The chain links TRBV19 to TRBJ1-5; tentatively, D is TRBD1 (6 bases). Trimming removed 4 bases from V and 3 bases from J, with 28 bases in between. Germline V CDR1 and CDR2: LNHDA, SQIVND (reference sequence). The CDR3 spans 20 residues. DNA of the CDR3: TGTGCCAGTAGTAGGGGGCTCCTACAGATACTCACCCAATCCAATCAGCCCCAGCATTTT. Its translation: CASSRGLLQILTQSNQPQHF. The entire variable domain, with the rest obtained from reference TRBV19 and TRBJ1-5, is as follows: DGGITQSPKYLFRKEGQNVTLSCEQNLNHDAMYWYRQDPGQGLRLIYYSQIVNDFQKGDIAEGYSVSREKKESFPLTVTSAQKNPTAFYLCASSRGLLQILTQSNQPQHFGDGTRLSIL.

This chain connects TRBV5-5 to TRBJ1-2, with D maybe TRBD1 (6 bases). The germline CDR1 and CDR2 sequences are SGHKS and YYEKEE (reference sequence). Between the trimmed V and J ends, which lost 3 bases and 2 bases, there was a span of 14 bases. The CDR3 consists of 15 residues. The CDR3, as DNA: TGTGCCAGCAGCTCCTGGCAGGGGTTAAACTATGGCTACACCTTC. Amino acids: CASSSWQGLNYGYTF.

CDR3 nucleotides: TGCGCCAGCAGCCAAGATGAGGCGGGGGGGCGAGAGACCCAGTACTTC. It encodes CASSQDEAGGRETQYF. The chain carries TRBV4-3 and TRBJ2-5, with 9 bases fitting TRBD2. Germline CDR1 is LGHNA and CDR2 is YSLEER. The CDR3 is made up of 16 amino acids. The J segment lost 4 bases and the V segment lost 0 bases, leaving 6 bases of the junction unmatched.

The chain combines TRBV4-3 with TRBJ2-3; TRBD2 might be the D (6 bases). Germline CDR1 is LGHNA and CDR2 is YSLEER. V was pared by 0 bases and J by 3 bases, with 10 bases between. The length of the CDR3 is 15 residues. In DNA form, the CDR3 reads TGCGCCAGCAGCCAAGAGGGAGGCGGAACAGATACGCAGTATTTT. Encoded protein: CASSQEGGGTDTQYF.

The chain couples TRBV29-1 to TRBJ2-1; D remains unclear. Trimming removed 7 bases at V and 1 base at J, with 11 bases between. Germline lookup yields CDR1 SQVTM and CDR2 ANQGSEA. This CDR3 comprises 13 residues. The CDR3 nucleotides read TGCAGCGGAGCTCTTAAATCCTACAATGAGCAGTTCTTC. Protein product: CSGALKSYNEQFF.

The CDR3 spells CASVNTLVSYEQYF. CDR3 in DNA: TGTGCCAGCGTGAACACCTTAGTCTCCTACGAGCAGTACTTC. The chain has TRBV6-1 and TRBJ2-7; D is uncertain. The CDR3 totals 14 residues. V lost 8 bases, J lost 0 bases, and 14 bases lay in between. CDR1 and CDR2 from the germline V gene are MNHNS and SASEGT.

The V call is TRBV2, the J call TRBJ1-1; no firm D call. Germline-derived CDR1 and CDR2 are SNHLY and FYNNEI. The CDR3 is 11 amino acids. Trimming took off 11 bases at V and 5 bases at J, with 12 bases between the two ends. The CDR3 is CASTGLTEAFF. The CDR3, as DNA: TGTGCCTCGACGGGGTTAACTGAAGCTTTCTTT.